In its sample, the clone carrying this T cell receptor (beta chain) was seen a few times. Sequencing was performed with immunoSEQ multiplex PCR; in TCRdb, only in-frame clones are kept and a portion is missing. Found here are around 150,000 clones, roughly 90% of them singletons; the top ten hold nearly 5%. This sample was included in a study of blood T cell repertoires in COVID-19. Study as a whole: Italy, Spain and the United States were the sources of the convalescent and acute COVID-19 samples.

V was clipped by 8 bases and J by 2 bases; unmatched bases: 0. This CDR3 is built from 11 residues. Germline V gene data show CDR1 as MDHEN and CDR2 as SYDVKM. Seattle-derived patients entered the study during active infection and were followed longitudinally. Specimen: peripheral blood. The chain recombines TRBV28 with TRBJ2-7; 7 positions agree with TRBD1. The clonotype was recovered from a man aged 30 to 45 with COVID-19, enrolled during active disease. CDR3 nucleotide sequence: TGTGCCAGCGGGACAGCCTACGAGCAGTACTTC. Its translation is CASGTAYEQYF. Combining the CDR3 with reference TRBV28 and TRBJ2-7 gives the whole variable domain DVKVTQSSRYLVKRTGEKVFLECVQDMDHENMFWYRQDPGLGLRLIYFSYDVKMKEKGDIPEGYSVSREKKERFSLILESASTNQTSMYLCASGTAYEQYFGPGTRLTVT.